The next 8 T cell receptor beta chains were all read from a single sample in a study of OX40 agonist ivuxolimab in advanced cancers. The method was the immunoSEQ multiplex PCR assay. The table comes from immuneACCESS by way of TCRdb, which keeps in-frame sequences with V and J called. Part of the clones is missing from these tables; in studies checked, under half for an unresolved V gene and the rest for unknown reasons. The sample table contains about 78,000 clones; only one count was recorded for 92% of them. The ten largest clones represent 2.8% of the sample. Material: CD4+ or CD8+ T cells sorted from blood, obtained in a trial of the OX40 agonist ivuxolimab. The origin of the receptors is an adult with an advanced solid tumor such as melanoma, head and neck, liver or kidney cancer.

J is TRBJ1-1 and V is TRBV20-1; D unresolved. CDR3 length: 11 residues. The germline CDR1 and CDR2 sequences are DFQATT and SNEGSKA (reference sequence). V was pared by 2 bases and J by 3 bases, with 4 bases between. CDR3 residues: CSARLYTEAFF. The CDR3 DNA sequence: TGCAGTGCTAGATTGTACACTGAAGCTTTCTTT.

The chain uses TRBV15 and TRBJ1-2; D is unclear. The CDR3 totals 16 residues. Germline CDR1 reads LNHNV; CDR2 reads YYDKDF (reference sequence). V was pared by 0 bases and J by 2 bases, with 13 bases between. CDR3 sequence (DNA): TGTGCCACCAGCAGAGATGGGAAACCAGTAAACTATGGCTACACCTTC. Its protein is CATSRDGKPVNYGYTF.

The V and J genes are TRBV5-1 and TRBJ1-1, with D unclear. Germline V gene lookup returns CDR1 SGHRS and CDR2 YFSETQ. The CDR3 is 15 residues long. The V end was cut by 0 bases, the J end by 0 bases, with 9 bases between. The CDR3 DNA reads as TGCGCCAGCAGCTTGGACAGTCCCCTGAACACTGAAGCTTTCTTT. It codes for CASSLDSPLNTEAFF.

V gene TRBV11-1 combines with J gene TRBJ1-6; possible D gene TRBD1, 6 bases. This CDR3 region has 13 residues. Germline V gene data show CDR1 as SGHAT and CDR2 as FQDESV (reference sequence). V was trimmed by 6 bases and J by 8 bases, leaving 11 bases between them. CDR3 nucleotides: TGTGCCAGCAGTGACAGGAGTTATTCACCCCTCCACTTT. As protein: CASSDRSYSPLHF.

This chain connects TRBV7-9 to TRBJ2-1; 12 bases map to TRBD1. The CDR3 extends over 16 amino acids. Germline loops: CDR1 SEHNR, CDR2 FQNEAQ (reference sequence). Trimming removed 5 bases from V and 14 bases from J; junction bases left unmatched: 16. This chain's CDR3 is CASSASGTGGENLEFF. The CDR3, as DNA: TGTGCCAGCAGCGCCTCCGGGACAGGGGGCGAGAACCTCGAGTTCTTC.

This clone was picked up one time. V gene TRBV11-3 combines with J gene TRBJ1-1, with D possibly being TRBD1 (5 bases). V was pared by 0 bases and J by 3 bases, with 8 bases between. CDR3 length: 14 amino acids. Germline CDR1 SGHNT, CDR2 YENEEA. The CDR3 sequence is CASSLDRGDTEAFF. The CDR3 nucleotides are TGTGCCAGCAGCTTAGACCGAGGGGACACTGAAGCTTTCTTT.

This chain uses TRBV5-1 with TRBJ2-1, with a possible D match to TRBD1 (5 bases). CDR1 is SGHRS and CDR2 is YFSETQ in the germline V gene. The V gene lost 0 bases and the J gene lost 4 bases, with 8 bases spanning the gap. The CDR3 consists of 14 residues. This CDR3 is CASSLEPGYNEQFF. The CDR3 DNA sequence: TGCGCCAGCAGCTTGGAGCCAGGGTACAATGAGCAGTTCTTC.

This chain connects TRBV7-9 to TRBJ2-4, with TRBD1 matching over 7 bases. Germline V lookup: CDR1 SEHNR, CDR2 FQNEAQ (reference sequence). The CDR3 is made up of 14 amino acids. V dropped 4 bases and J dropped 9; count of bases not matched to a gene: 9. CDR3 DNA sequence: TGTGCCAGCAGCTCGGTAGGGACAGTCGGCATTCAGTACTTC. This gives the protein CASSSVGTVGIQYF.